This passage covers 26 T cell receptor beta chains from one sample sequenced in a study of response to subunit inactivated influenza vaccine. TCRdb itself ran the RT-PCR reads through MiXCR, one entry per CDR3 protein. Of roughly 670,000 distinct CDR3 sequences in the sample, about 14% were seen once. Specimen: PBMCs from blood, collected 14 days before vaccination. All receptors derive from a man over 45 who received an inactivated influenza vaccine.

This chain joins TRBV20-1 and TRBJ2-3; 7 bases align to TRBD1. The ends lost 0 bases at V and 4 bases at J; junction bases unmatched: 10. Germline lookup yields CDR1 DFQATT and CDR2 SNEGSKA (reference sequence). The length of the CDR3 is 16 residues. CDR3 in amino acids: CSARDSAGGIADTQYF. As DNA, the CDR3 is TGCAGTGCTAGAGATTCCGCAGGGGGTATCGCAGATACGCAGTATTTT.

V gene TRBV4-3 combines with J gene TRBJ2-5, with no clear D. The germline V and J ends were trimmed by 4 bases and 4 bases, with 19 bases remaining between them. The germline V gene has CDR1 LGHNA and CDR2 YSLEER. The CDR3 extends over 16 amino acids. Written as DNA, the CDR3 is TGCGCCAGCAGCCCGTTTAGACAAGGAGTTCGAGAGACCCAGTACTTC. Translation: CASSPFRQGVRETQYF.

This clonotype was observed a handful of times. This rearrangement joins TRBV27 to TRBJ2-1; the D gene could be TRBD1 or TRBD2 (5 bases each). Germline V gene lookup returns CDR1 MNHEY and CDR2 SMNVEV (reference sequence). The CDR3 totals 13 residues. Trimming took 6 bases from V and 9 from J, leaving 15 bases between them. The CDR3 protein is CASRARAGGEQFF. In nucleotides, the CDR3 is TGTGCCAGCAGGGCCAGAGCTGGGGGTGAGCAGTTCTTC.

This clonotype was recorded a few times. The chain combines TRBV28 with TRBJ2-7, with 7 bases that match TRBD1. The CDR3 runs 13 residues. The trim removed 6 bases at V and 2 bases at J, leaving 4 bases unmatched. CDR1 is MDHEN, CDR2 SYDVKM, per germline. The DNA for the CDR3 is TGTGCCAGCAGACCTCAGGGGGCCTACGAGCAGTACTTC. Translating it yields CASRPQGAYEQYF.

The CDR3: CASHRDSGNTIYF. For the CDR3, the DNA is TGTGCCAGCCACAGGGACTCTGGAAACACCATATATTTT. This chain joins TRBV2 and TRBJ1-3; perhaps TRBD1 as D (6 bases). Germline assignment: CDR1 SNHLY and CDR2 FYNNEI. The CDR3 consists of 13 residues. V lost 8 bases and J 0 bases, leaving 8 bases between the germline ends.

As to this clonotype: This may come from a read error, since a much larger clone is one base off. The chain links TRBV7-2 to TRBJ2-3; 8 bases match TRBD2. The CDR3 covers 14 residues. J was trimmed by 4 bases and V by 5 bases; bases with no gene match: 5. Looked up from germline, CDR1 is SGHTA and CDR2 is FQGNSA. The CDR3 DNA is TGTGCCAGCAGCCCCGGACTAGCCCCAGATACGCAGTATTTT. Amino acid sequence: CASSPGLAPDTQYF. Drawing the rest from reference TRBV7-2 and TRBJ2-3, the complete variable domain is GAGVSQSPSNKVTEKGKDVELRCDPISGHTALYWYRQSLGQGLEFLIYFQGNSAPDKSGLPSDRFSAERTGGSVSTLTIQRTQQEDSAVYLCASSPGLAPDTQYFGPGTRLTVL.

This chain links TRBV3-1 with TRBJ2-7; no firm D call. CDR3 length: 14 amino acids. Germline lookup yields CDR1 LGHDT and CDR2 YNNKEL (reference sequence). The V gene lost 0 bases and the J gene lost 0 bases, with 6 bases spanning the gap. The CDR3 here is CASSQDGFSYEQYF. The DNA for the CDR3 is TGTGCCAGCAGCCAAGACGGCTTCTCCTACGAGCAGTACTTC.

This chain connects TRBV6-2 or TRBV6-3 to TRBJ2-7; 13 positions match TRBD2. The CDR3 has 21 residues. The V gene end was trimmed by 6 bases and the J gene end by 0 bases; junction bases not matched to a gene: 20. Germline V gives CDR1 MNHEY, CDR2 SVGEGT. In nucleotides, the CDR3 is TGTGCCAGCAGCCCCACCCGTCGGACTAGCGGGAGCGGGAGAAGCTCCTACGAGCAGTACTTC. This encodes CASSPTRRTSGSGRSSYEQYF.

The CDR3 nucleotides are TGTGCCAGCAGCCCCCTTGGGCAGGGCACAGATACGCAGTATTTT. Translating gives CASSPLGQGTDTQYF. The chain carries TRBV7-3 and TRBJ2-3; D unresolved. Trimming removed 5 bases at V and 1 base at J, with 13 bases between. CDR3 length: 15 residues. The V gene's germline CDR1 is SGHTA and CDR2 FQGTGA.

Note on this clonotype: One base away lies a much larger clone, so this may be a sequencing read error. DNA for the CDR3: TGTGCCAGCAGCCAACGCGGGACAGCCGGTTCCTACGATCAGTACTTC. Amino acids: CASSQRGTAGSYDQYF. The chain uses TRBV4-2 and TRBJ2-7, with D possibly being TRBD1 (7 bases). CDR1 is LGHNA and CDR2 is YNFKEQ in the germline V gene. The CDR3 consists of 16 residues.

Notes on this clonotype: One end of the junction does not line up with germline, which may come from a read error. The rearrangement joins TRBV20-1 to TRBJ2-7; 9 bases line up with TRBD1. CDR1 DFQATT and CDR2 SNEGSKA come from the germline V gene (reference sequence). This CDR3 contains 10 residues. CDR3 DNA: TGCAGTGCTAGTAGGGACAGGGCTTCATTC. This gives the protein CSASRDRASF.

Many counts were recorded for this clonotype. The chain combines TRBV5-1 with TRBJ2-3, with D hard to call. V lost 2 bases, J lost 2 bases, and 9 bases lay in between. Germline V gene data show CDR1 as SGHRS and CDR2 as YFSETQ. The CDR3 consists of 14 residues. The CDR3 reads CASSFRAATDTQYF. The CDR3 region has the DNA TGCGCCAGCAGCTTTAGAGCAGCCACAGATACGCAGTATTTT.

This clonotype appeared many times. The chain joins TRBV5-1 to TRBJ1-1; D ambiguous. CDR1 and CDR2 (germline): SGHRS, YFSETQ. This CDR3 has 13 residues. Deletions cut 5 bases from V and 1 base from J, with 9 bases between. The CDR3 nucleotides read TGCGCCAGCAGTCCCTCAGGGAACACTGAAGCTTTCTTT. Translation: CASSPSGNTEAFF.

The chain links TRBV7-8 to TRBJ2-3; D may be TRBD1 (5 bases). This CDR3 has 16 residues. CDR1 is SGHVS and CDR2 is FQNEAQ in the germline V gene. Trimming took 5 bases from V and 5 from J, leaving 20 bases between them. The CDR3 DNA sequence: TGTGCCAGCAGCCCCCGGCGGTCACAGGTATTAGATACGCAGTATTTT. Translating gives CASSPRRSQVLDTQYF. The variable domain in full, with the rest retrieved from reference TRBV7-8 and TRBJ2-3, is GAGVSQSPRYKVAKRGQDVALRCDPISGHVSLFWYQQALGQGPEFLTYFQNEAQLDKSGLPSDRFFAERPEGSVSTLKIQRTQQEDSAVYLCASSPRRSQVLDTQYFGPGTRLTVL.

The chain's CDR3 is CASSGGQGAHEQYF. The CDR3 DNA follows: TGCGCCAGCAGCGGAGGGCAGGGGGCTCACGAGCAGTACTTC. This rearrangement joins TRBV4-3 to TRBJ2-7, with 8 positions matching TRBD1. The junction had 8 bases not matched to a gene; V was cut back by 5 bases and J by 5 bases. CDR1 is LGHNA and CDR2 is YSLEER in the germline V gene. This CDR3 comprises 14 residues.

There are a few counts of this clonotype. The genes are TRBV5-1 and TRBJ2-7; 7 nucleotides match TRBD1. The CDR3 is 16 amino acids. V lost 0 bases to trimming and J lost 6 bases; unmatched junction nucleotides: 12. Germline CDR1 is SGHRS and CDR2 is YFSETQ. The CDR3 sequence: CASSLAPTGVISEQYF. The CDR3 DNA is TGCGCCAGCAGCTTGGCACCCACAGGGGTGATCTCCGAGCAGTACTTC.

This chain links TRBV29-1 with TRBJ2-5, with TRBD2 identical over 12 bases. Trimming took 5 bases from V and 2 from J; bases not matched to a gene: 6. Germline V gene lookup returns CDR1 SQVTM and CDR2 ANQGSEA. This CDR3 region has 15 residues. The CDR3: CSVLTLAGGQETQYF. In DNA, the CDR3 is TGCAGCGTTCTCACGCTAGCGGGAGGGCAAGAGACCCAGTACTTC.

The chain joins TRBV7-9 to TRBJ2-1; TRBD1 agrees at 10 bases. The V gene's germline CDR1 is SEHNR and CDR2 FQNEAQ (reference sequence). The junction had 5 bases not matched to a gene; V was cut back by 6 bases and J by 9 bases. The CDR3 has 13 residues. Here the CDR3 reads CASSMTGGFEQFF. The CDR3 coding sequence is TGTGCCAGCAGTATGACAGGGGGCTTTGAGCAGTTCTTC.

This clonotype occurred a few times. This chain links TRBV29-1 with TRBJ2-1; 7 positions match TRBD2. V lost 0 bases and J lost 8; bases outside the gene matches: 7. Per germline, CDR1 SQVTM and CDR2 ANQGSEA. There are 14 residues in the CDR3. Here the CDR3 reads CSVEDVREKHEQFF. The CDR3 DNA follows: TGCAGCGTTGAAGACGTGCGGGAGAAACATGAGCAGTTCTTC.

In this sample, this clonotype turned up many times. The CDR3 region is CASSLAVTEAFF. Written as DNA, the CDR3 is TGTGCCAGCAGTTTAGCGGTCACTGAAGCTTTCTTT. V usage is TRBV12-3 or TRBV12-4 and J usage is TRBJ1-1; D is unclear. The CDR3 totals 12 residues. V lost 0 bases, J lost 4 bases, and 3 bases lay in between.

In nucleotides, the CDR3 is TGTGCCAGCAGTCCATACATGGTTGCAGGGTCACCCCTCCACTTT. Translation: CASSPYMVAGSPLHF. This chain uses TRBV28 with TRBJ1-6, with D perhaps TRBD1 (5 bases). The CDR3 loop spans 15 amino acids. The V end was cut by 5 bases, the J end by 10 bases, with 18 bases between. Germline assignment: CDR1 MDHEN and CDR2 SYDVKM. The full variable domain, its missing parts supplied by reference TRBV28 and TRBJ1-6, is DVKVTQSSRYLVKRTGEKVFLECVQDMDHENMFWYRQDPGLGLRLIYFSYDVKMKEKGDIPEGYSVSREKKERFSLILESASTNQTSMYLCASSPYMVAGSPLHFGNGTRLTVT.

The V gene is TRBV12-3 or TRBV12-4, the J gene TRBJ2-2, with D tentatively TRBD1 (5 bases). The CDR3 loop spans 13 amino acids. Trimming took 3 bases from V and 7 from J, leaving 9 bases between them. DNA of the CDR3: TGTGCCAGCAGTTTCAGGGTAATCGGGGAGCTGTTTTTT. This translates into CASSFRVIGELFF.

The CDR3 here is CASSLSGPLETQYF. The CDR3 nucleotides are TGTGCCAGCAGCTTATCAGGACCTCTAGAGACCCAGTACTTC. The rearrangement joins TRBV11-3 to TRBJ2-5; no reliable D call. The CDR3 is 14 amino acids. Germline lookup yields CDR1 SGHNT and CDR2 YENEEA. V lost 2 bases to trimming and J lost 4 bases, with 11 bases between them.

This clonotype was picked up many times. The chain recombines TRBV28 with TRBJ2-7; D call uncertain. The CDR3 has 16 residues. Per the germline V gene, CDR1 is MDHEN and CDR2 is SYDVKM. V lost 6 bases and J lost 3, with 21 bases in between. The CDR3 coding sequence is TGTGCCAGCAGAACCCCTGGTGGGCGGACCTTCTACGAGCAGTACTTC. The encoded protein is CASRTPGGRTFYEQYF.

This chain connects TRBV29-1 to TRBJ2-7; 9 bases map to TRBD1. Trimming took 6 bases from V and 5 from J; bases not matched to a gene: 2. Germline CDR1 SQVTM, CDR2 ANQGSEA. The CDR3 length is 11 residues. CDR3 DNA sequence: TGCAGCGTGGGGACAGGGAACGAGCAGTACTTC. Protein product: CSVGTGNEQYF.

The sample holds a few counts of this clonotype. The chain links TRBV3-1 to TRBJ1-5; D unresolved. The CDR3 has 12 amino acids. V was cut by 0 bases and J by 10 bases, with 7 bases left in between. Per germline, CDR1 LGHDT and CDR2 YNNKEL (reference sequence). The CDR3 reads CASSQEPLPQHF. The CDR3 DNA reads as TGTGCCAGCAGCCAAGAACCTCTCCCCCAGCATTTT. Using reference TRBV3-1 and TRBJ1-5 for the parts outside the CDR3, the full variable domain is DTAVSQTPKYLVTQMGNDKSIKCEQNLGHDTMYWYKQDSKKFLKIMFSYNNKELIINETVPNRFSPKSPDKAHLNLHINSLELGDSAVYFCASSQEPLPQHFGDGTRLSIL.